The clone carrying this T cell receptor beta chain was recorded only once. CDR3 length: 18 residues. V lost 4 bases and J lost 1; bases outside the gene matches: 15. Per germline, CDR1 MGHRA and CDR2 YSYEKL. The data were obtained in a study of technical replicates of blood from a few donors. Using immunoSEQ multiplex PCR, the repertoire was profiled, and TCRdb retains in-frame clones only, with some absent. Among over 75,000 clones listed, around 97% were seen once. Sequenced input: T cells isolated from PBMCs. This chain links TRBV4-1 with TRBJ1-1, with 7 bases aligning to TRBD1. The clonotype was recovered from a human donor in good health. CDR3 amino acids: CASSPWDSPSDGNTEAFF. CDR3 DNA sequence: TGCGCCAGCAGCCCGTGGGACAGCCCAAGCGATGGGAACACTGAAGCTTTCTTT.